Below, 32 T cell receptor beta chains from the same sample are listed, as sequenced in a study of T cell changes during pregnancy in multiple sclerosis. The assay was immunoSEQ multiplex PCR, and TCRdb's table has in-frame clones only and misses some. This table has more than 85,000 clones, 94% appearing once. The sequencing used peripheral blood, collected after pregnancy. The receptor set was obtained from a female donor in good health, enrolled as a control in a pregnancy study.

This clone was detected only once. The chain employs TRBV15 and TRBJ2-1; TRBD2 aligns across 11 bases. The CDR3 is 15 residues long. V gave up 3 bases and J gave up 8 bases; unmatched junction bases: 6. Looked up from germline, CDR1 is LNHNV and CDR2 is YYDKDF (reference sequence). The CDR3 DNA sequence: TGTGCCACCAGCAGGACTAGCGGGAATCTCGATGAGCAGTTCTTC. This encodes CATSRTSGNLDEQFF. Full variable domain (missing parts from reference TRBV15 and TRBJ2-1): DAMVIQNPRYQVTQFGKPVTLSCSQTLNHNVMYWYQQKSSQAPKLLFHYYDKDFNNEADTPDNFQSRRPNTSFCFLDIRSPGLGDTAMYLCATSRTSGNLDEQFFGPGTRLTVL.

The rearrangement joins TRBV5-1 to TRBJ2-3; 15 bases align to TRBD2. V lost 4 bases, J lost 4 bases, and 7 bases stayed unmatched. CDR3 length equals 17 residues. In germline, CDR1 is SGHRS, CDR2 YFSETQ. In DNA form, the CDR3 reads TGCGCCAGCAGCCCGGGACTAGCGGGAGGCTCGGCAGATACGCAGTATTTT. Translated, it gives CASSPGLAGGSADTQYF.

The J gene is TRBJ2-5, the V gene TRBV14, with D perhaps matching TRBD2 (6 bases). From germline, CDR1 is SGHDN and CDR2 FVKESK. The ends were cut back, 4 bases at V and 5 bases at J, with 14 bases in the middle. CDR3 length equals 14 residues. The CDR3 sequence: CASSRHGGIETQYF. The DNA for the CDR3 is TGTGCCAGCAGCCGACATGGGGGGATCGAGACCCAGTACTTC. Combining the CDR3 with reference TRBV14 and TRBJ2-5 gives the whole variable domain EAGVTQFPSHSVIEKGQTVTLRCDPISGHDNLYWYRRVMGKEIKFLLHFVKESKQDESGMPNNRFLAERTGGTYSTLKVQPAELEDSGVYFCASSRHGGIETQYFGPGTRLLVL.

The CDR3 sequence: CASSLGQDYEQYF. CDR3 in DNA: TGTGCCAGCAGTCTGGGACAGGACTACGAGCAGTACTTC. The V gene is TRBV27, the J gene TRBJ2-7; 8 positions agree with TRBD1. In germline, CDR1 is MNHEY, CDR2 SMNVEV (reference sequence). V lost 5 bases and J lost 3; bases outside the gene matches: 3. This CDR3 contains 13 residues.

V gene TRBV11-2 combines with J gene TRBJ1-1; TRBD1 matches at 7 bases. Losses at the gene ends were 5 bases for V and 1 base for J; bases not matched to a gene: 4. This CDR3 spans 14 amino acids. Germline V gene sequence: CDR1 SGHAT, CDR2 FQNNGV. In DNA form, the CDR3 reads TGTGCCAGCAGCCAAGGACAGGCGAACACTGAAGCTTTCTTT. Translation gives CASSQGQANTEAFF.

The rearrangement joins TRBV9 to TRBJ2-1; D is possibly TRBD2 (5 bases). Between the trimmed V and J ends, which lost 4 bases and 2 bases, there was a span of 13 bases. The CDR3 loop spans 15 amino acids. Germline lookup yields CDR1 SGDLS and CDR2 YYNGEE. CDR3 sequence: CASSQGGSTYNEQFF. CDR3 bases: TGTGCCAGCAGCCAAGGTGGGAGCACCTACAATGAGCAGTTCTTC.

The rearrangement joins TRBV28 to TRBJ2-7; no clear D. Looked up from germline, CDR1 is MDHEN and CDR2 is SYDVKM. The length of the CDR3 is 14 residues. The V end lost 3 bases, the J end lost 2 bases, and 11 bases lay between the germline ends. The CDR3 protein is CASSFSGSAYEQYF. The CDR3 DNA is TGTGCCAGCAGTTTTAGTGGTTCGGCCTACGAGCAGTACTTC.

The chain uses TRBV27 and TRBJ2-1, with a possible D match to TRBD2 (6 bases). CDR1 and CDR2 (germline): MNHEY, SMNVEV (reference sequence). Trimming pared 6 bases from V and 7 bases from J, leaving 19 bases between. The CDR3 runs 15 residues. Written as DNA, the CDR3 is TGTGCCAGCAGACTTGGGGCTAGCGTCCCTAATGAGCAGTTCTTC. It yields the protein CASRLGASVPNEQFF.

This clone came up once. The genes are TRBV28 and TRBJ1-5; D is possibly TRBD1 (5 bases). Germline V gives CDR1 MDHEN, CDR2 SYDVKM. V gave up 2 bases and J gave up 0 bases, with 14 bases separating them. The CDR3 covers 17 residues. The CDR3 DNA follows: TGTGCCAGCAGTTTACCAGGTGGGGACTATAGCAATCAGCCCCAGCATTTT. This sequence encodes CASSLPGGDYSNQPQHF.

This chain uses TRBV11-1 with TRBJ2-1; 9 bases line up with TRBD1. Germline V gives CDR1 SGHAT, CDR2 FQDESV (reference sequence). V shed 10 bases and J 5 bases; nucleotides not matched to a gene: 9. The CDR3 runs 14 residues. The CDR3 region has the DNA TGTGCCACTACCCGGGACAGGGTGGACAATGAGCAGTTCTTC. Its protein is CATTRDRVDNEQFF.

This sequence joins TRBV5-1 and TRBJ2-3, with D perhaps TRBD2 (6 bases). Trimming took off 6 bases at V and 2 bases at J, with 16 bases between the two ends. The CDR3 has 15 residues. Germline assignment: CDR1 SGHRS and CDR2 YFSETQ. The CDR3 reads CASNFGTQNTDTQYF. For the CDR3, the DNA is TGCGCCAGCAATTTTGGGACTCAAAACACAGATACGCAGTATTTT.

The rearrangement joins TRBV9 to TRBJ2-2, with D unresolved. Germline V gene sequence: CDR1 SGDLS, CDR2 YYNGEE. Trimming removed 0 bases at V and 6 bases at J, with 9 bases between. The CDR3 length is 14 residues. The CDR3 loop is CASSVASAAGELFF. CDR3 sequence (DNA): TGTGCCAGCAGCGTAGCTTCCGCGGCCGGGGAGCTGTTTTTT. The full variable domain, completed using reference TRBV9 and TRBJ2-2, is DSGVTQTPKHLITATGQRVTLRCSPRSGDLSVYWYQQSLDQGLQFLIQYYNGEERAKGNILERFSAQQFPDLHSELNLSSLELGDSALYFCASSVASAAGELFFGEGSRLTVL.

The genes are TRBV18 and TRBJ2-5, with 8 bases aligning to TRBD1. Germline V gene sequence: CDR1 KGHSH, CDR2 LQKENI. The J segment lost 4 bases and the V segment lost 2 bases, leaving 3 bases of the junction unmatched. CDR3 size: 14 residues. The DNA of the CDR3 is TGTGCCAGCTCACCAATCGGGACAGGAGAGACCCAGTACTTC. Protein: CASSPIGTGETQYF.

V and J are TRBV4-1 and TRBJ2-1; TRBD2 matches at 9 bases. Germline trimming cut 3 bases from V and 3 bases from J; bases unmatched to any gene: 9. Germline CDR1 MGHRA, CDR2 YSYEKL. The CDR3 has 17 residues. The CDR3 bases are TGCGCCAGCAGCCACGATTCCGAGCGGGAGGTCTACAATGAGCAGTTCTTC. This gives the protein CASSHDSEREVYNEQFF.

V and J are TRBV7-8 and TRBJ1-5; D is ambiguous. V lost 0 bases and J 3 bases, leaving 3 bases between the germline ends. Germline V lookup: CDR1 SGHVS, CDR2 FQNEAQ. This CDR3 contains 13 residues. CDR3 loop: CASSLAYNQPQHF. CDR3 nucleotides: TGTGCCAGCAGCTTAGCTTACAATCAGCCCCAGCATTTT.

This chain connects TRBV6-1 to TRBJ2-3; D is undetermined. CDR3 size: 13 residues. The ends were cut back, 1 base at V and 6 bases at J, with 8 bases in the middle. Germline V CDR1 and CDR2: MNHNS, SASEGT. CDR3 region: CASSEGRVDTQYF. CDR3 DNA: TGTGCCAGCAGTGAAGGAAGAGTGGATACGCAGTATTTT.

This rearrangement joins TRBV5-6 to TRBJ2-7; 8 bases are a match to TRBD2. CDR3 size: 13 residues. Germline V gene data show CDR1 as SGHDT and CDR2 as YYEEEE. With 6 bases clipped from V and 7 bases from J, the junction kept 9 bases outside the gene matches. CDR3 sequence: CASTRRGGWEQYF. The CDR3 DNA is TGTGCCAGCACCCGCCGGGGGGGGTGGGAGCAGTACTTC.

J is TRBJ2-3 and V is TRBV27; perhaps TRBD2 as D (6 bases). Trimming stripped 10 bases from V and 2 bases from J, with 22 bases between. CDR3 size: 16 residues. The V gene's germline CDR1 is MNHEY and CDR2 SMNVEV (reference sequence). CDR3 DNA: TGTGCCACCAGATACGTGCGTGGGGGACTCACAGATACGCAGTATTTT. It codes for CATRYVRGGLTDTQYF.

A single count supports this clone. This chain links TRBV5-1 with TRBJ1-1; D is uncertain. The CDR3 loop spans 13 amino acids. Germline CDR1 and CDR2: SGHRS and YFSETQ. With 0 bases removed from V and 3 bases from J, the gap between germline ends came to 6 bases. In DNA form, the CDR3 reads TGCGCCAGCAGCTTGGAACCAGACACTGAAGCTTTCTTT. Translating gives CASSLEPDTEAFF.

This clone was seen a single time. The chain combines TRBV5-1 with TRBJ2-1; possible D gene TRBD1, 5 bases. The ends were cut back, 2 bases at V and 8 bases at J, with 17 bases in the middle. From germline, CDR1 is SGHRS and CDR2 YFSETQ. The CDR3 has 15 residues. The CDR3 sequence: CASSLPQGIGDEQFF. As DNA, the CDR3 is TGCGCCAGCAGCTTACCCCAGGGAATCGGCGATGAGCAGTTCTTC. The entire variable domain, with the rest obtained from reference TRBV5-1 and TRBJ2-1, is as follows: KAGVTQTPRYLIKTRGQQVTLSCSPISGHRSVSWYQQTPGQGLQFLFEYFSETQRNKGNFPGRFSGRQFSNSRSEMNVSTLELGDSALYLCASSLPQGIGDEQFFGPGTRLTVL.

This chain uses TRBV5-1 with TRBJ1-4; perhaps TRBD1 as D (5 bases). Trimming pared 4 bases from V and 3 bases from J, leaving 10 bases between. The CDR3 runs 14 residues. CDR1 is SGHRS and CDR2 is YFSETQ in the germline V gene. Here the CDR3 reads CASSRDSANEKLFF. CDR3 nucleotide sequence: TGCGCCAGCAGCCGCGACAGCGCTAATGAAAAACTGTTTTTT.

CDR3 bases: TGTGCCTGGAGCGCTATCCGACAGGAGATGAACACTGAAGCTTTCTTT. This codes for CAWSAIRQEMNTEAFF. V and J are TRBV30 and TRBJ1-1; maybe TRBD1 (6 bases). The CDR3 spans 16 residues. V was cut by 3 bases and J by 0 bases, with 17 bases left in between. Germline V gene data show CDR1 as GTSNPN and CDR2 as SVGIG (reference sequence).

This rearrangement joins TRBV5-1 to TRBJ2-7; 8 bases are a match to TRBD1. The CDR3 is 14 residues long. The germline V gene has CDR1 SGHRS and CDR2 YFSETQ. V gave up 0 bases and J gave up 5 bases; unmatched junction bases: 4. Here the CDR3 DNA reads TGCGCCAGCAGCTTGGCCACGACAGGGGACGAGCAGTACTTC. The encoded protein is CASSLATTGDEQYF.

V is TRBV19 and J is TRBJ2-7; the match to TRBD1 covers 8 bases. This CDR3 region has 12 residues. V shed 10 bases and J 2 bases; nucleotides not matched to a gene: 4. Germline lookup yields CDR1 LNHDA and CDR2 SQIVND (reference sequence). CDR3 in amino acids: CATGQGTYEQYF. CDR3 DNA: TGTGCCACTGGACAGGGAACCTACGAGCAGTACTTC. The variable domain in full, completed from reference TRBV19 and TRBJ2-7, reads DGGITQSPKYLFRKEGQNVTLSCEQNLNHDAMYWYRQDPGQGLRLIYYSQIVNDFQKGDIAEGYSVSREKKESFPLTVTSAQKNPTAFYLCATGQGTYEQYFGPGTRLTVT.

The rearrangement joins TRBV29-1 to TRBJ2-7, with a tentative D call TRBD1 (5 bases). Germline CDR1 and CDR2: SQVTM and ANQGSEA. With 0 bases removed from V and 5 bases from J, the gap between germline ends came to 8 bases. The length of the CDR3 is 12 residues. CDR3 sequence: CSVEDRADEQYF. The CDR3, as DNA: TGCAGCGTTGAAGACAGGGCGGACGAGCAGTACTTC.

The J gene is TRBJ2-7, the V gene TRBV2; D might be TRBD1 (5 bases). V shed 9 bases and J shed 3 bases, with 12 bases lying between them. The germline gives CDR1 SNHLY, CDR2 FYNNEI. The CDR3 covers 12 residues. CDR3 amino acids: CASGDSFYEQYF. The CDR3 nucleotides are TGTGCCAGTGGAGACAGCTTCTACGAGCAGTACTTC.

The genes are TRBV4-1 and TRBJ1-2, with 10 bases aligning to TRBD1. The CDR3 covers 16 residues. Germline assignment: CDR1 MGHRA and CDR2 YSYEKL. V lost 1 base to trimming and J lost 8 bases; unmatched junction nucleotides: 10. CDR3 residues: CASSQGTGGSSRGYTF. CDR3 DNA sequence: TGCGCCAGCAGCCAAGGGACAGGGGGATCTTCGAGAGGCTACACCTTC.

This chain links TRBV5-1 with TRBJ2-2; 8 bases line up with TRBD1. CDR3 length: 16 residues. V trimming: 4 bases; J trimming: 6 bases; junction bases outside the gene matches: 11. CDR1 and CDR2 (germline): SGHRS, YFSETQ. The CDR3 DNA sequence: TGCGCCAGCAGCCTGGCCGGACAGGGCCAGGCCGGGGAGCTGTTTTTT. Its protein is CASSLAGQGQAGELFF. Based on the CDR3 plus reference TRBV5-1 and TRBJ2-2, the full variable domain is KAGVTQTPRYLIKTRGQQVTLSCSPISGHRSVSWYQQTPGQGLQFLFEYFSETQRNKGNFPGRFSGRQFSNSRSEMNVSTLELGDSALYLCASSLAGQGQAGELFFGEGSRLTVL.

The chain carries TRBV5-6 and TRBJ2-5; 8 bases are a match to TRBD1. Looked up from germline, CDR1 is SGHDT and CDR2 is YYEEEE. CDR3 size: 19 residues. Losses at the gene ends were 3 bases for V and 2 bases for J; bases not matched to a gene: 18. CDR3 region: CASSWRQGPFGDQQETQYF. For the CDR3, the DNA is TGTGCCAGCAGCTGGCGACAGGGGCCCTTCGGGGATCAACAAGAGACCCAGTACTTC.

The V call is TRBV19, the J call TRBJ1-5; TRBD1 matches 8 bases. Trimming at V came to 8 bases and at J to 3 bases, leaving 9 bases not matched to a gene. This CDR3 has 15 amino acids. The germline V gene encodes CDR1 LNHDA and CDR2 SQIVND (reference sequence). In DNA form, the CDR3 reads TGTGCCAGTGCCCATGGACAGGGCTACAATCAGCCCCAGCATTTT. Its translation is CASAHGQGYNQPQHF.

The chain recombines TRBV19 with TRBJ1-2; TRBD1 matches 9 bases. The CDR3 consists of 13 residues. Germline V gene sequence: CDR1 LNHDA, CDR2 SQIVND (reference sequence). V trimming: 6 bases; J trimming: 5 bases; junction bases outside the gene matches: 4. CDR3 sequence reads: CASRGQGGYGYTF. In nucleotides, the CDR3 is TGTGCCAGTAGGGGACAGGGAGGGTATGGCTACACCTTC. The variable domain in full, completed from reference TRBV19 and TRBJ1-2, reads DGGITQSPKYLFRKEGQNVTLSCEQNLNHDAMYWYRQDPGQGLRLIYYSQIVNDFQKGDIAEGYSVSREKKESFPLTVTSAQKNPTAFYLCASRGQGGYGYTFGSGTRLTVV.

The chain recombines TRBV7-9 with TRBJ1-1; 7 positions agree with TRBD1. After removal of 5 bases from V and 0 bases from J, the junction contained 3 bases not matched to a gene. In germline, CDR1 is SEHNR, CDR2 FQNEAQ (reference sequence). This CDR3 has 14 amino acids. The CDR3 DNA sequence: TGTGCCAGCAGCCCGGGGACAGTGAACACTGAAGCTTTCTTT. Its translation: CASSPGTVNTEAFF. Variable domain in full (rest from reference TRBV7-9 and TRBJ1-1): DTGVSQNPRHKITKRGQNVTFRCDPISEHNRLYWYRQTLGQGPEFLTYFQNEAQLEKSRLLSDRFSAERPKGSFSTLEIQRTEQGDSAMYLCASSPGTVNTEAFFGQGTRLTVV.